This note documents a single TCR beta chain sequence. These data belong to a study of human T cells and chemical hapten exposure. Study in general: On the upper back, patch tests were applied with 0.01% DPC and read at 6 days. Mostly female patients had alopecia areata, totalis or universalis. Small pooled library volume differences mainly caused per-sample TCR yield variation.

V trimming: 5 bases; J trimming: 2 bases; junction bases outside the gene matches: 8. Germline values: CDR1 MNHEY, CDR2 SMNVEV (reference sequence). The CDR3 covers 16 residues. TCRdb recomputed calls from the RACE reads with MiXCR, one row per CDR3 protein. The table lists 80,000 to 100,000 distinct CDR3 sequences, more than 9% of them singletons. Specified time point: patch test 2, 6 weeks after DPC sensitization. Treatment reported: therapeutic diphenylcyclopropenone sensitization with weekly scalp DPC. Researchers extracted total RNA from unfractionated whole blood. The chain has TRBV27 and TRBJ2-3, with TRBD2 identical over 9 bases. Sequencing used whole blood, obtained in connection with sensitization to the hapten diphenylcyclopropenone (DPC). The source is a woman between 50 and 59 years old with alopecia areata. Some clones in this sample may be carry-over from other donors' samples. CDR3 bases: TGTGCCAGCAGTCGAGCGACTAGCGGATACACAGATACGCAGTATTTT. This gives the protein CASSRATSGYTDTQYF.